One sample yielded the 25 T cell receptor beta chains listed below, sequenced in a study of blood T cell repertoires in COVID-19. Assay: immunoSEQ multiplex PCR; the TCRdb copy retains only in-frame clones and omits some. The sample yields about 68,000 clones, 65% to 90% seen once. Sequences were obtained from peripheral blood. The receptors here all came from a man aged 50 to 59 with acute or convalescent COVID-19.

This clone has a handful of counts. The V gene is TRBV5-1, the J gene TRBJ2-3; 7 bases are a match to TRBD1. Unmatched junction bases numbered 10, after V lost 2 bases and J lost 1 base. This CDR3 is 17 amino acids long. The germline V gene has CDR1 SGHRS and CDR2 YFSETQ. Here the CDR3 reads CASSFESRGFGTDTQYF. The CDR3 bases are TGCGCCAGCAGCTTCGAATCCAGGGGGTTCGGCACAGATACGCAGTATTTT.

CDR3 sequence (DNA): TGTGCCACCAGTGACCCGCGGGGCAGTTCCTACGAGCAGTACTTC. It is translated as CATSDPRGSSYEQYF. V is TRBV24-1 and J is TRBJ2-7; the D gene is possibly TRBD2 (6 bases). V was cut by 4 bases and J by 1 base, with 13 bases left in between. Per germline, CDR1 KGHDR and CDR2 SFDVKD. The CDR3 is made up of 15 amino acids.

The chain combines TRBV7-9 with TRBJ1-1, with TRBD1 identical over 9 bases. The CDR3 extends over 14 amino acids. Germline V gene sequence: CDR1 SEHNR, CDR2 FQNEAQ (reference sequence). With 6 bases clipped from V and 3 bases from J, the junction kept 5 bases outside the gene matches. The CDR3 region is CASRGGTGYTEAFF. The CDR3 DNA reads as TGTGCCAGCAGAGGCGGGACAGGGTACACTGAAGCTTTCTTT.

The genes are TRBV2 and TRBJ2-1; 8 bases align to TRBD2. Germline CDR1 reads SNHLY; CDR2 reads FYNNEI. The CDR3 totals 15 residues. Germline trimming cut 6 bases from V and 3 bases from J; bases unmatched to any gene: 7. This chain's CDR3 is CASRRTSGGYNEQFF. The CDR3 DNA reads as TGTGCCAGCAGGCGAACTAGCGGAGGCTACAATGAGCAGTTCTTC.

This rearrangement joins TRBV5-4 to TRBJ2-7, with 8 bases matching TRBD1. Trimming cost V 3 bases and J 2 bases; bases outside gene matches: 1. The CDR3 covers 13 residues. Germline CDR1 SGHNT, CDR2 YYREEE (reference sequence). The CDR3 loop is CASSSTGAYEQYV. The CDR3 DNA is TGTGCCAGCAGCTCGACAGGGGCCTACGAGCAGTACGTC.

The rearrangement uses TRBV11-1 and TRBJ2-2; maybe TRBD1 (6 bases). The CDR3 totals 14 residues. Germline assignment: CDR1 SGHAT and CDR2 FQDESV (reference sequence). Trimming left V 3 bases short and J 2 bases short, with 7 bases between. The CDR3: CASSFGTNTGELFF. CDR3 in DNA: TGTGCCAGCAGCTTCGGGACAAACACCGGGGAGCTGTTTTTT.

This chain joins TRBV6-6 and TRBJ2-2, with TRBD2 matching 7 bases. V lost 8 bases to trimming and J lost 3 bases; unmatched junction nucleotides: 6. From germline, CDR1 is MNHNY and CDR2 SVGAGI (reference sequence). This CDR3 is built from 14 residues. This chain's CDR3 is CASFGGSDTGELFF. The DNA for the CDR3 is TGTGCCAGCTTCGGGGGGTCGGACACCGGGGAGCTGTTTTTT.

This clone was picked up one time. The chain employs TRBV7-2 and TRBJ1-1, with a possible D match to TRBD1 (6 bases). This CDR3 spans 14 amino acids. Germline lookup yields CDR1 SGHTA and CDR2 FQGNSA. The V end lost 5 bases, the J end lost 8 bases, and 18 bases lay between the germline ends. In DNA, the CDR3 is TGTGCCAGCAGCCCTAAGCCGGGACAAAGGGAAGCTTTCTTT. Translation: CASSPKPGQREAFF. Filled out from reference TRBV7-2 and TRBJ1-1, the complete variable domain reads GAGVSQSPSNKVTEKGKDVELRCDPISGHTALYWYRQSLGQGLEFLIYFQGNSAPDKSGLPSDRFSAERTGGSVSTLTIQRTQQEDSAVYLCASSPKPGQREAFFGQGTRLTVV.

The chain couples TRBV2 to TRBJ1-2, with 7 bases lining up with TRBD1. Germline CDR1 reads SNHLY; CDR2 reads FYNNEI. V dropped 6 bases and J dropped 4; count of bases not matched to a gene: 5. This CDR3 has 13 amino acids. The CDR3 DNA is TGTGCCAGCAGCCTAGAGGGGGCCTATGGCTACACCTTC. It yields the protein CASSLEGAYGYTF.

J is TRBJ2-1 and V is TRBV3-1 (or the pseudogene TRBV3-2); 8 bases line up with TRBD2. CDR1 and CDR2 from the germline V gene are LGHDT and YNNKEL (reference sequence). The CDR3 spans 18 residues. V gave up 1 base and J gave up 0 bases; unmatched junction bases: 8. The CDR3 nucleotides read TGTGCCAGCAGCCAAGTTCAGGGAAGCGGGGGCTCCTACAATGAGCAGTTCTTC. It encodes CASSQVQGSGGSYNEQFF.

The chain employs TRBV29-1 and TRBJ2-3; D perhaps matches TRBD2 (6 bases). The CDR3 has 12 residues. Germline assignment: CDR1 SQVTM and CDR2 ANQGSEA. Trimming removed 6 bases from V and 5 bases from J, with 12 bases in between. CDR3 protein: CSVLTGVDTQYF. The CDR3, as DNA: TGCAGCGTCTTGACGGGGGTAGATACGCAGTATTTT.

This sequence joins TRBV9 and TRBJ1-1; 7 nucleotides match TRBD1. Trimming removed 0 bases from V and 10 bases from J; junction bases left unmatched: 9. Looked up from germline, CDR1 is SGDLS and CDR2 is YYNGEE. This CDR3 spans 14 amino acids. This CDR3 is CASSVESETGRAFF. In nucleotides, the CDR3 is TGTGCCAGCAGCGTAGAGTCGGAGACAGGGAGAGCTTTCTTT.

There are a few counts of this clone. V usage is TRBV19 and J usage is TRBJ1-1; D may be TRBD1 (5 bases). V was clipped by 5 bases and J by 1 base, with 11 bases between them. There are 14 residues in the CDR3. Germline CDR1 is LNHDA and CDR2 is SQIVND (reference sequence). CDR3 in DNA: TGTGCCAGTAGTCTCTACGGGGGGAACACTGAAGCTTTCTTT. Its translation is CASSLYGGNTEAFF.

The genes are TRBV24-1 and TRBJ2-1, with 8 bases aligning to TRBD1. The germline V gene encodes CDR1 KGHDR and CDR2 SFDVKD. The CDR3 has 16 amino acids. V shed 1 base, J shed 1 base, and the junction held 2 bases outside the gene matches. CDR3 coding DNA: TGTGCCACCAGTGATTTCGGACAGGGATCCTACAATGAGCAGTTCTTC. Translated: CATSDFGQGSYNEQFF.

This clone was found once. This sequence joins TRBV2 and TRBJ1-1; the match to TRBD1 covers 9 bases. The CDR3 length is 16 residues. The germline CDR1 and CDR2 sequences are SNHLY and FYNNEI. V lost 3 bases and J lost 2; bases outside the gene matches: 7. Here the CDR3 DNA reads TGTGCCAGCAGTGACCGGGACAGGGATCCAAACACTGAAGCTTTCTTT. Encoded protein: CASSDRDRDPNTEAFF. The full variable domain, in which reference TRBV2 and TRBJ1-1 provide the parts outside the CDR3, is EPEVTQTPSHQVTQMGQEVILRCVPISNHLYFYWYRQILGQKVEFLVSFYNNEISEKSEIFDDQFSVERPDGSNFTLKIRSTKLEDSAMYFCASSDRDRDPNTEAFFGQGTRLTVV.

This chain links TRBV6-1 with TRBJ2-3; 7 bases fit TRBD1. The ends lost 4 bases at V and 4 bases at J; junction bases unmatched: 11. Germline V gene sequence: CDR1 MNHNS, CDR2 SASEGT. This CDR3 has 16 residues. CDR3 region: CASSGTGAFYADTQYF. DNA of the CDR3: TGTGCCAGCAGTGGGACAGGTGCATTTTACGCAGATACGCAGTATTTT.

The chain carries TRBV7-8 and TRBJ2-7; 8 bases agree with TRBD2. The CDR3 consists of 16 residues. Germline V gene lookup returns CDR1 SGHVS and CDR2 FQNEAQ. Losses at the gene ends were 5 bases for V and 2 bases for J; bases not matched to a gene: 11. CDR3 sequence (DNA): TGTGCCAGCAGCGAAGTGGGCGGGGGGACCCCCTACGAGCAGTACTTC. Translated: CASSEVGGGTPYEQYF. The variable domain in full, completed from reference TRBV7-8 and TRBJ2-7, reads GAGVSQSPRYKVAKRGQDVALRCDPISGHVSLFWYQQALGQGPEFLTYFQNEAQLDKSGLPSDRFFAERPEGSVSTLKIQRTQQEDSAVYLCASSEVGGGTPYEQYFGPGTRLTVT.

J is TRBJ1-6 and V is TRBV2; the D gene is possibly TRBD1 (6 bases). The CDR3 runs 13 residues. Germline assignment: CDR1 SNHLY and CDR2 FYNNEI. Trimming left V 11 bases short and J 9 bases short, with 17 bases between. DNA of the CDR3: TGTGCCGGTAGGAAGGGGGAGAGTTCACCCCTCCACTTT. Translated, it gives CAGRKGESSPLHF.

The rearrangement joins TRBV5-4 to TRBJ2-6; the D gene is possibly TRBD2 (5 bases). The germline gives CDR1 SGHNT, CDR2 YYREEE (reference sequence). The ends were cut back, 10 bases at V and 0 bases at J, with 20 bases in the middle. The length of the CDR3 is 17 residues. The CDR3 loop is CAAGGKGPSSGANVLTF. The CDR3 DNA sequence: TGTGCCGCCGGAGGCAAGGGTCCCTCCTCTGGGGCCAACGTCCTGACTTTC.

This sequence joins TRBV3-1 (or the pseudogene TRBV3-2) and TRBJ1-4; 7 nucleotides agree with TRBD1. The ends lost 1 base at V and 8 bases at J; junction bases unmatched: 7. CDR1 and CDR2 from the germline V gene are LGHDT and YNNKEL (reference sequence). The CDR3 is 15 amino acids. In nucleotides, the CDR3 is TGTGCCAGCAGCCAAGTAAACAGGGGCCGGGAAAAACTGTTTTTT. It yields the protein CASSQVNRGREKLFF.

The rearrangement links TRBV6-1 to TRBJ1-1; TRBD1 is a possible D gene (5 bases). CDR3 length: 15 residues. Trimming cost V 2 bases and J 6 bases, with 16 bases left between them. Germline CDR1 is MNHNS and CDR2 is SASEGT. CDR3 in amino acids: CASSERQTRGAEAFF. The CDR3 DNA reads TGTGCCAGCAGTGAAAGACAAACCCGGGGGGCTGAAGCTTTCTTT.

This clone showed up just once. V and J are TRBV7-8 and TRBJ1-5; TRBD1 might be the D (6 bases). V was clipped by 5 bases and J by 4 bases, with 15 bases between them. CDR3 length equals 15 residues. Germline V gene lookup returns CDR1 SGHVS and CDR2 FQNEAQ. The CDR3 region is CASSAARTDNQPQHF. DNA for the CDR3: TGTGCCAGCAGCGCGGCCCGGACAGATAATCAGCCCCAGCATTTT.

As concerns this clone: This sample includes further DNA sequences coding for the same CDR3. The chain has TRBV18 and TRBJ2-1; D may be TRBD2 (6 bases). The CDR3 totals 13 residues. The V gene lost 3 bases and the J gene lost 4 bases, with 7 bases spanning the gap. CDR1 KGHSH and CDR2 LQKENI come from the germline V gene. CDR3 sequence reads: CASSPGLYNEQFF. CDR3 coding DNA: TGTGCCAGCTCACCGGGACTTTACAATGAGCAGTTCTTC.

The V call is TRBV27, the J call TRBJ1-2, with TRBD1 matching 8 bases. CDR3 length: 13 residues. V lost 3 bases to trimming and J lost 4 bases; unmatched junction nucleotides: 1. Germline lookup yields CDR1 MNHEY and CDR2 SMNVEV (reference sequence). CDR3 DNA sequence: TGTGCCAGCAGTTTGGGACAGGCCTATGGCTACACCTTC. The encoded protein is CASSLGQAYGYTF.

The chain combines TRBV24-1 with TRBJ1-2, with a possible D match to TRBD1 (6 bases). Germline CDR1 KGHDR, CDR2 SFDVKD. The CDR3 runs 22 residues. V dropped 4 bases and J dropped 7 bases, with 39 bases sitting between them. The CDR3 nucleotides read TGTGCCACCAGTGAAGCGGTCCCTTTCCCCCCTGGCAGGGGCACGGTCCTTGGTGGCTACACCTTC. Translating gives CATSEAVPFPPGRGTVLGGYTF.